This is a list of T cell receptor beta chains from one sample in a study of blood T cell repertoires in COVID-19. TCRdb's table, derived via immunoSEQ multiplex PCR, lists solely in-frame clones and lacks some. Among 40,000 to 45,000 clones listed, roughly 89% were seen once. Sequenced sample: peripheral blood. The receptors here all came from a man between 60 and 70 years old with active COVID-19. Each CDR3 is given with its conserved first and last residue. The D gene is left open where the match is weak.

TRBJ1-2	TRBV19	TRBD1	CASSRRGTGGAGYTF
TRBJ2-5	TRBV29-1	TRBD1	CSVLGQDQETQYF
TRBJ2-3	TRBV7-2	.	CASSLNGADTQYF
TRBJ2-7	TRBV6-5	TRBD2	CASKAGGPYEQYF
TRBJ1-2	TRBV6-5	.	CASSYSNGGYTF
TRBJ2-5	TRBV12-3/TRBV12-4	.	CASSLGQETQYF
TRBJ1-3	TRBV6-5	TRBD1	CASYDRGLGNTIYF
TRBJ1-5	TRBV30	TRBD1	CAWSARGPGANSNQPQHF
TRBJ2-2	TRBV5-8	TRBD2	CASSLSDGRQAGELFF
TRBJ1-2	TRBV29-1	TRBD1	CSVTGGRNYGYTF
TRBJ1-5	TRBV6-1	.	CASSESARGISQPQHF
TRBJ2-1	TRBV4-3	.	CASSHTGVPLCEQFF
TRBJ2-7	TRBV29-1	.	CSVLAAASAYEQYF
TRBJ2-1	TRBV9	TRBD1	CASSFRDSDNEQFF
TRBJ2-7	TRBV19	TRBD1	CASTLSDRAEQYF
TRBJ2-3	TRBV5-6	TRBD2	CASSGAGGSGTDTQYF
TRBJ1-2	TRBV19	.	CASSMAAGNSHGYTF
TRBJ2-1	TRBV4-1	TRBD2	CASSPVGEREDNEQFF
TRBJ2-5	TRBV19	TRBD2	CASSWGLKQETQYF
TRBJ2-2	TRBV7-2	.	CASSLVSTGELFF
TRBJ2-3	TRBV5-5	.	CASSLVGVITDTQYF
TRBJ2-7	TRBV7-9	TRBD1	CASRPGQASYEQYF
TRBJ2-7	TRBV5-1	TRBD2	CASSLELAGDGHEQYF
TRBJ2-1	TRBV15	.	CATSRGAVYPDNEQFF
TRBJ2-7	TRBV19	TRBD2	CASRATSGSSYEQYF
TRBJ2-3	TRBV3-1/TRBV3-2	TRBD2	CASSLRTSGITDTQYF
TRBJ1-4	TRBV15	.	CATSRTRAEVGEKLFF
TRBJ2-5	TRBV7-8	.	CASSLDPVPLETQYF
TRBJ2-1	TRBV19	TRBD2	CASSTPWVAGAGNEQFF
TRBJ1-1	TRBV3-1/TRBV3-2	.	CASSQVRSTEAFF
TRBJ2-1	TRBV5-6	.	CASSLSNNEQFF
TRBJ1-1	TRBV28	TRBD1	CASNLSKGTGGRAEAFF
TRBJ2-2	TRBV7-3	TRBD2	CASSLGLRLAGEAGELFF
TRBJ2-7	TRBV6-2/TRBV6-3	TRBD1	CASSYDRGRDEQYF
TRBJ2-1	TRBV6-5	TRBD2	CASTEWSSGSYEQFF
TRBJ2-7	TRBV2	.	CASSENQGFGEQYF
TRBJ2-1	TRBV10-3	.	CAISESSGGYNEQFF
TRBJ2-7	TRBV5-8	TRBD2	CASSGGASGPYEQYF
TRBJ2-2	TRBV7-9	TRBD1	CASMGDRGGSGELFF
TRBJ2-1	TRBV4-1	.	CASSQDGQGIYNEQFF
TRBJ2-1	TRBV6-6	.	CASSRAAGAYNEQFF
TRBJ2-7	TRBV4-2	.	CASSQDWTVGYEQYF